The 9 T cell receptor beta chains listed next were all sequenced from one sample in a study of blood T cell repertoires in COVID-19. TCRdb's table, derived via immunoSEQ multiplex PCR, lists solely in-frame clones and lacks some. Here the sample spans about 120,000 clones, around three quarters being singletons. The sample taken for sequencing was peripheral blood. Receptors originate from a man between 35 and 55 years old with active or convalescent COVID-19.

This chain links TRBV4-3 with TRBJ1-4; D not resolved. The CDR3 spans 15 residues. Germline lookup yields CDR1 LGHNA and CDR2 YSLEER. V was trimmed by 0 bases and J by 4 bases, leaving 9 bases between them. The CDR3 nucleotides are TGCGCCAGCAGCCAAGATTTGGGAGATAATGAAAAACTGTTTTTT. This translates into CASSQDLGDNEKLFF.

This clone was counted a few times. V gene TRBV30 combines with J gene TRBJ2-5; 10 bases match TRBD2. The V gene's germline CDR1 is GTSNPN and CDR2 SVGIG (reference sequence). V dropped 8 bases and J dropped 7; count of bases not matched to a gene: 10. This CDR3 is 13 amino acids long. CDR3 nucleotide sequence: TGTGCCGGTCAGCGGGAGGGCCGAGGGACCCAGTACTTC. Translation: CAGQREGRGTQYF.

This clone was seen once. The rearrangement links TRBV6-1 to TRBJ2-1; D gene unclear. In germline, CDR1 is MNHNS, CDR2 SASEGT. V lost 3 bases and J lost 9, with 18 bases in between. The CDR3 loop spans 15 amino acids. In nucleotides, the CDR3 is TGTGCCAGCAGTGAGAGGATTAACCCCGTATCTGAGCAGTTCTTC. This codes for CASSERINPVSEQFF.

This sequence joins TRBV10-3 and TRBJ1-5, with TRBD1 as a possible D gene (5 bases). The CDR3 length is 16 residues. The germline V gene has CDR1 ENHRY and CDR2 SYGVKD. The V gene lost 0 bases and the J gene lost 0 bases, with 9 bases spanning the gap. Here the CDR3 DNA reads TGTGCCATCAGTGAGTCGGGGGGTCTTAGCAATCAGCCCCAGCATTTT. Translating gives CAISESGGLSNQPQHF.

This clone was seen only a few times. V is TRBV30 and J is TRBJ2-5; 8 bases map to TRBD2. The CDR3 has 13 residues. Trimming took 3 bases from V and 7 from J; bases not matched to a gene: 7. Germline V gene sequence: CDR1 GTSNPN, CDR2 SVGIG (reference sequence). The CDR3 reads CAWRTSATGTQYF. The CDR3 DNA reads as TGTGCCTGGAGGACTAGCGCAACCGGGACCCAGTACTTC.

In its sample, this clone was seen once. This chain links TRBV5-1 with TRBJ1-6; unclear D gene. Germline values: CDR1 SGHRS, CDR2 YFSETQ. Trimming shortened V by 0 bases and J by 8 bases, and 6 bases separated the two germline ends. This CDR3 comprises 13 residues. The chain's CDR3 is CASSLERDSPLHF. The CDR3 DNA is TGCGCCAGCAGCTTGGAACGGGATTCACCCCTCCACTTT.

The count of this clone is one. The chain carries TRBV19 and TRBJ1-2, with 8 bases that match TRBD1. The CDR3 consists of 15 residues. The germline CDR1 and CDR2 sequences are LNHDA and SQIVND (reference sequence). V lost 1 base, J lost 5 bases, and 6 bases stayed unmatched. CDR3 protein: CASSIASTGVYGYTF. In nucleotides, the CDR3 is TGTGCCAGTAGTATAGCCTCGACAGGGGTGTATGGCTACACCTTC.

This chain links TRBV10-3 with TRBJ1-1, with 7 bases that match TRBD1. Germline assignment: CDR1 ENHRY and CDR2 SYGVKD. V trimming: 3 bases; J trimming: 4 bases; junction bases outside the gene matches: 8. The CDR3 is 15 residues long. This CDR3 reads CAISDPDRVRTEAFF. The CDR3 nucleotides read TGTGCCATCAGTGACCCCGACAGGGTCCGCACTGAAGCTTTCTTT.

V usage is TRBV10-3 and J usage is TRBJ2-1, with 9 bases identical to TRBD2. Losses at the gene ends were 0 bases for V and 4 bases for J; bases not matched to a gene: 4. The CDR3 totals 16 residues. Germline V gives CDR1 ENHRY, CDR2 SYGVKD. CDR3 loop: CAISESDSGSYNEQFF. The CDR3 nucleotides are TGTGCCATCAGTGAGTCGGATAGCGGGAGTTACAATGAGCAGTTCTTC.